Listed below are T cell receptor beta chains from one sample, sequenced in a study of T-cell memory formation after mild COVID-19. TCRdb re-analysed the 5' RACE reads in MiXCR, keeping a single row per CDR3 protein. Among 70,000 to 100,000 distinct CDR3 sequences listed, more than 13% were seen once. The sample comprised PBMCs or a T cell subset sorted from them (not recorded which). These receptor sequences come from a man aged 18 to 35 who had mild COVID-19 (a few samples of this study predate the infection). Cell type and time point are not known. The CDR3 runs from the conserved cysteine through the conserved F or W. Fields, in order: CDR3 DNA, CDR3 protein, clone size, D gene, V gene, J gene. A D gene is named only where the DNA matches it firmly. Clone size appears in some rows only: once, few, many, or a class for an expanded clone.

CDR3nt: TGCGCCAGCAGCTTGGATCCAGGGGCCATTGGAAACACCATATATTTT
CDR3aa: CASSLDPGAIGNTIYF
abundance: -
d_gene: -
v_gene: TRBV5-1
j_gene: TRBJ1-3

CDR3nt: TGTGCCAGCAGCCAGGGGCAGGTAGAGACCCAGTACTTC
CDR3aa: CASSQGQVETQYF
abundance: many
d_gene: -
v_gene: TRBV4-2
j_gene: TRBJ2-5

CDR3nt: TGCAGCGTTGCCCCCGCGACAGAGACCTACGAGCAGTACTTC
CDR3aa: CSVAPATETYEQYF
abundance: many
d_gene: -
v_gene: TRBV29-1
j_gene: TRBJ2-7

CDR3nt: TGCGCCAGCAGCCAAAGGGTAGGAGACAGGAGCTCCTACGAGCAGTACTTC
CDR3aa: CASSQRVGDRSSYEQYF
abundance: few
d_gene: -
v_gene: TRBV4-1
j_gene: TRBJ2-7

CDR3nt: TGCAGTGCTAGAGATACTTTAAATTGGGACAGCGTGAGGGTTAGCAATCAGCCCCAGCATTTT
CDR3aa: CSARDTLNWDSVRVSNQPQHF
abundance: few
d_gene: TRBD1
v_gene: TRBV20-1
j_gene: TRBJ1-5

CDR3nt: TGCGCCAGCAGCCAAGTCGGGGGGCTATCGGGATCACCCCTCCACTTT
CDR3aa: CASSQVGGLSGSPLHF
abundance: -
d_gene: -
v_gene: TRBV4-1
j_gene: TRBJ1-6

CDR3nt: TGCAGCGTCCACCGGCAGGGGCGCACCGGGGAGCTGTTTTTT
CDR3aa: CSVHRQGRTGELFF
abundance: -
d_gene: -
v_gene: TRBV29-1
j_gene: TRBJ2-2

CDR3nt: TGTGCCAGCAGCTTATCCCCTAGCGACGAGCAGTACTTC
CDR3aa: CASSLSPSDEQYF
abundance: few
d_gene: -
v_gene: TRBV11-2
j_gene: TRBJ2-7

CDR3nt: TGCGCCAGCAGCTTAAGCTCACAGGGAGGAGGGTACGAGCAGTACTTC
CDR3aa: CASSLSSQGGGYEQYF
abundance: -
d_gene: -
v_gene: TRBV5-1
j_gene: TRBJ2-7

CDR3nt: TGCGCCAGCGGAGACGCAAACCGGGAGTCCTACGAGCAGTACTTC
CDR3aa: CASGDANRESYEQYF
abundance: few
d_gene: -
v_gene: TRBV5-1
j_gene: TRBJ2-7

CDR3nt: TGCGCCAGCAGCTTGGGGGACAAGTATAACGCAGATACGCAGTATTTT
CDR3aa: CASSLGDKYNADTQYF
abundance: few
d_gene: -
v_gene: TRBV5-1
j_gene: TRBJ2-3

CDR3nt: TGCGCCAGCAGCCCTGGGACCGCATCCTACAATGAGCAGTTCTTC
CDR3aa: CASSPGTASYNEQFF
abundance: many
d_gene: -
v_gene: TRBV4-3
j_gene: TRBJ2-1

CDR3nt: TGTGCCAGCAGTTGGGGCATGAACTATGGCTACACCTTC
CDR3aa: CASSWGMNYGYTF
abundance: -
d_gene: -
v_gene: TRBV27
j_gene: TRBJ1-2

CDR3nt: TGTGCCAGCCGGACGGCCTCGGTGCCAGAGCAGTTCTTC
CDR3aa: CASRTASVPEQFF
abundance: few
d_gene: -
v_gene: TRBV11-2
j_gene: TRBJ2-1

CDR3nt: TGTGCCAGCAGCCCCTTACATCTCTCTGGGGCCAACGTCCTGACTTTC
CDR3aa: CASSPLHLSGANVLTF
abundance: -
d_gene: -
v_gene: TRBV11-2
j_gene: TRBJ2-6

CDR3nt: TGTGCCAGCAGCGTATACGGACTAGCGGGGGACAATGAGCAGTTCTTC
CDR3aa: CASSVYGLAGDNEQFF
abundance: few
d_gene: TRBD2
v_gene: TRBV9
j_gene: TRBJ2-1

CDR3nt: TGCGCCAGCAGCCTCCGGGGTACGAACACCATATATTTT
CDR3aa: CASSLRGTNTIYF
abundance: -
d_gene: -
v_gene: TRBV4-1
j_gene: TRBJ1-3

CDR3nt: TGCGCCAGCAGCTGGGGGATGGGGGCCCATCAGCCCCAGCATTTT
CDR3aa: CASSWGMGAHQPQHF
abundance: few
d_gene: -
v_gene: TRBV5-1
j_gene: TRBJ1-5

CDR3nt: TGTGCCACCAGCAGGGACAGGGGCAATCAGCCCCAGCATTTT
CDR3aa: CATSRDRGNQPQHF
abundance: -
d_gene: TRBD1
v_gene: TRBV15
j_gene: TRBJ1-5

CDR3nt: TGTGCCAGCAGGAAAGGGGTAAACGGGGAGCTGTTTTTT
CDR3aa: CASRKGVNGELFF
abundance: few
d_gene: -
v_gene: TRBV27
j_gene: TRBJ2-2

CDR3nt: TGCAGCGTTGAAGAACGGAGGAGCGGGGCCTACGAGCAGTACTTC
CDR3aa: CSVEERRSGAYEQYF
abundance: -
d_gene: TRBD2
v_gene: TRBV29-1
j_gene: TRBJ2-7

CDR3nt: TGTGCCAGCAGTCCGAGCATACCCCCTACTCATGAGCAGTTCTTC
CDR3aa: CASSPSIPPTHEQFF
abundance: few
d_gene: -
v_gene: TRBV6-5
j_gene: TRBJ2-1

CDR3nt: TGCGCCAGCAGCCAAGACGGGCCTGGGGTCACTGAAGCTTTCTTT
CDR3aa: CASSQDGPGVTEAFF
abundance: few
d_gene: -
v_gene: TRBV4-3
j_gene: TRBJ1-1